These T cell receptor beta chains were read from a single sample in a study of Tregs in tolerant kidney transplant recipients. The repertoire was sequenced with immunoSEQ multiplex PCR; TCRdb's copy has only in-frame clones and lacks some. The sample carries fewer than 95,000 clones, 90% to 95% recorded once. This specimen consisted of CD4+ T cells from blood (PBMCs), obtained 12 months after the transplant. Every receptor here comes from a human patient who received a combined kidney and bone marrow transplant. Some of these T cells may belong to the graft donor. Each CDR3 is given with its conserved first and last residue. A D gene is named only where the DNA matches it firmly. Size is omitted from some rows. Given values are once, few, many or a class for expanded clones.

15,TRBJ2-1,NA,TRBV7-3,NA,TGTGCCAGCAGCTTGGGACTGACCTCGGGGAATGAGCAGTTCTTC,CASSLGLTSGNEQFF
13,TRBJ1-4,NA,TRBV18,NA,TGTGCCAGCTCAATGGGGCTTGGAGAAAAACTGTTTTTT,CASSMGLGEKLFF
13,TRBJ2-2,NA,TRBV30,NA,TGTGGATTGGGGGGGGGCTACGCCGGGGAGCTGTTTTTT,CGLGGGYAGELFF
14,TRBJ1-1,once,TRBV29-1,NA,TGCAGCGTTCAGGCCAGGGAGGTTTCCACTGAAGCTTTCTTT,CSVQAREVSTEAFF
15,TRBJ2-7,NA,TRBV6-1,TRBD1,TGTGCCAGCAGGCTCACGGGACAGGGTATGGACGAGCAGTACTTC,CASRLTGQGMDEQYF
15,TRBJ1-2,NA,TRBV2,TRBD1,TGTGCCAGCGACCAGGGACAGGGGGTTTTCTATGGCTACACCTTC,CASDQGQGVFYGYTF
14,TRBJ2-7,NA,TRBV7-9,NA,TGTGCCAGCAGCTCTTCGGGACTTTACTACGAGCAGTACTTC,CASSSSGLYYEQYF
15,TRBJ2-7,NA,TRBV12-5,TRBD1,TGTGCTAGTGGCCCCGACAGGGGGGTAGGGAACGAGCAGTACTTC,CASGPDRGVGNEQYF
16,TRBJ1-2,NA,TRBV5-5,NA,TGTGCCAGCAGCTTGCCCCTCCAAGAGTCGCGGGATGGCTACACCTTC,CASSLPLQESRDGYTF
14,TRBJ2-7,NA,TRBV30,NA,TGTGCCTGGAGTCTCCACAGGTTATCCTACGAGCAGTACTTC,CAWSLHRLSYEQYF
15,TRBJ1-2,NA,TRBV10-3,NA,TGTGCCATCAGTGAACAGCTTTCGACTAACTATGGCTACACCTTC,CAISEQLSTNYGYTF
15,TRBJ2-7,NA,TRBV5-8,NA,TGTGCCAGCAGCTTGGGGGCAGGGATAGGCTACGAGCAGTACTTC,CASSLGAGIGYEQYF
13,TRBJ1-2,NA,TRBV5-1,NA,TGCGCCAGCAGCTTCGGATCGGAGTATGGCTACACCTTC,CASSFGSEYGYTF
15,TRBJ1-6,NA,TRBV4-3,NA,TGCGCCAGCAGCCAAGATTGGCAGGGTGGATCACCCCTCCACTTT,CASSQDWQGGSPLHF
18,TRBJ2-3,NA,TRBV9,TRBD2,TGTGCCAGCAGCAAGTATCGTCTAGCGGGGTTTAGCACAGATACGCAGTATTTT,CASSKYRLAGFSTDTQYF
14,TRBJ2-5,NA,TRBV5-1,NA,TGCGCCAGCAGCTTAGGCGGCGTTCAAGAGACCCAGTACTTC,CASSLGGVQETQYF
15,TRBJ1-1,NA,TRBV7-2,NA,TGTGCCAGCAGCTTAGGTAAGGGAGCGAACACTGAAGCTTTCTTT,CASSLGKGANTEAFF
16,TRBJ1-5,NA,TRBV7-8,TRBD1,TGTGCCAGCAGTCCTACCATCGGACAGGTAGGGCAGCCCCAGCATTTT,CASSPTIGQVGQPQHF
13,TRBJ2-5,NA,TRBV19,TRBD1,TGTGCCAGTAGTATCGGACAGGTAGAGACCCAGTACTTC,CASSIGQVETQYF
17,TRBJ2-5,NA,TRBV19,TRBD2,TGTGCCAGTAGTATTCCGGTAGCGGGAGGACCGGGGGAGACCCAGTACTTC,CASSIPVAGGPGETQYF
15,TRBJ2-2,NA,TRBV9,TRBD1,TGTGCCAGCAGCGTAGTTGGGACAGGGGCCGGGGAGCTGTTTTTT,CASSVVGTGAGELFF
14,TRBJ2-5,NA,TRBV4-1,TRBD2,TGCGCCAGCAGCCAAGCACTAGCGGGAGGTGCGCAGTACTTC,CASSQALAGGAQYF
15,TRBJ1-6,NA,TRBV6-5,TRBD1,TGTGCCAGCAGCCGAGGGACAGGGGTGAATTCACCCCTCCACTTT,CASSRGTGVNSPLHF
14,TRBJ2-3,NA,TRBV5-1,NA,TGCGCCAGCAGCGGTGCTGAGTACACAGATACGCAGTATTTT,CASSGAEYTDTQYF
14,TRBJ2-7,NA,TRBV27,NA,TGTGCCAGCAGTTCCAACCGGGTCGCCGTCGAGCAGTACTTC,CASSSNRVAVEQYF
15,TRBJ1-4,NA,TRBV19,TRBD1,TGTGCCAGTAGTGCCCGACAGGGAACTAATGAAAAACTGTTTTTT,CASSARQGTNEKLFF
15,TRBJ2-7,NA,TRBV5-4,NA,TGTGCCAGCAGCGGCCAACCGGGAACTACCTACGAGCAGTACTTC,CASSGQPGTTYEQYF